Presented here are 15 T cell receptor beta chains from one specimen sequenced in a study of T cell repertoires in ileal Crohn's disease. Profiled with immunoSEQ multiplex PCR; TCRdb holds only in-frame clones, not every one. The table shows roughly 18,000 clones, with approximately 82% occurring only once. The material sequenced was ileal tissue. The receptors here all came from an adult with Crohn's disease.

V is TRBV5-1 and J is TRBJ2-1; 9 bases line up with TRBD1. V shed 3 bases, J shed 6 bases, and the junction held 7 bases outside the gene matches. This CDR3 region has 15 residues. Germline V gene sequence: CDR1 SGHRS, CDR2 YFSETQ. The CDR3 region has the DNA TGCGCCAGCAGCTCGACCGGGACAGGGATCAATGAGCAGTTCTTC. Translating it yields CASSSTGTGINEQFF. Together with reference TRBV5-1 and TRBJ2-1, the CDR3 gives the full variable domain: KAGVTQTPRYLIKTRGQQVTLSCSPISGHRSVSWYQQTPGQGLQFLFEYFSETQRNKGNFPGRFSGRQFSNSRSEMNVSTLELGDSALYLCASSSTGTGINEQFFGPGTRLTVL.

This chain uses TRBV13 with TRBJ2-4; weak D call: TRBD2 (6 bases). Germline loops: CDR1 PRHDT, CDR2 FYEKMQ (reference sequence). This CDR3 region has 20 residues. V lost 3 bases, J lost 6 bases, and 30 bases lay in between. The CDR3 DNA sequence: TGTGCCAGCAGCTTTTTTATGGGGGGTGGGGCAGGGAAGAAAAGAAACATTCAGTACTTC. Residues: CASSFFMGGGAGKKRNIQYF.

J is TRBJ1-4 and V is TRBV11-2; 7 nucleotides agree with TRBD1. The CDR3 runs to 13 residues. V was clipped by 6 bases and J by 5 bases; unmatched bases: 3. The germline V gene encodes CDR1 SGHAT and CDR2 FQNNGV. Here the CDR3 DNA reads TGTGCCAGCAGAAGGGGACAGAATGAAAAACTGTTTTTT. Protein: CASRRGQNEKLFF.

The CDR3 is CASSFGGLTPYEQYF. The CDR3 DNA follows: TGTGCCAGCAGCTTCGGGGGGCTCACGCCCTACGAGCAGTACTTC. The V gene is TRBV11-2, the J gene TRBJ2-7, with D perhaps matching TRBD2 (7 bases). This CDR3 region has 15 residues. The germline gives CDR1 SGHAT, CDR2 FQNNGV. Trimming took off 3 bases at V and 2 bases at J, with 14 bases between the two ends.

The chain couples TRBV7-2 to TRBJ2-2, with a possible D match to TRBD1 (6 bases). Germline-derived CDR1 and CDR2 are SGHTA and FQGNSA. CDR3 length: 14 residues. V was trimmed by 5 bases and J by 5 bases, leaving 12 bases between them. The DNA of the CDR3 is TGTGCCAGCAGCCGGACAGTGAATACCGGGGAGCTGTTTTTT. As protein: CASSRTVNTGELFF. The full variable domain, with the rest looked up from reference TRBV7-2 and TRBJ2-2, is GAGVSQSPSNKVTEKGKDVELRCDPISGHTALYWYRQSLGQGLEFLIYFQGNSAPDKSGLPSDRFSAERTGGSVSTLTIQRTQQEDSAVYLCASSRTVNTGELFFGEGSRLTVL.

J is TRBJ1-1 and V is TRBV18; 9 positions match TRBD1. J lost 0 bases, V lost 8 bases, and 1 base had no gene match. The CDR3 totals 13 residues. Germline loops: CDR1 KGHSH, CDR2 LQKENI. CDR3 in DNA: TGTGCCAGCAACAGGGGGCTGAACACTGAAGCTTTCTTT. It specifies CASNRGLNTEAFF. Combining the CDR3 with reference TRBV18 and TRBJ1-1 gives the whole variable domain NAGVMQNPRHLVRRRGQEARLRCSPMKGHSHVYWYRQLPEEGLKFMVYLQKENIIDESGMPKERFSAEFPKEGPSILRIQQVVRGDSAAYFCASNRGLNTEAFFGQGTRLTVV.

The chain links TRBV7-2 to TRBJ2-6; D is ambiguous. This CDR3 region has 14 residues. V lost 1 base and J lost 7, with 8 bases in between. Per the germline V gene, CDR1 is SGHTA and CDR2 is FQGNSA. CDR3: CASSLEFSANVLTF. CDR3 nucleotide sequence: TGTGCCAGCAGCTTAGAATTCAGTGCCAACGTCCTGACTTTC.

This clone showed up just once. The chain recombines TRBV6-6 with TRBJ1-1, with D perhaps TRBD1 (6 bases). The CDR3 loop spans 12 amino acids. Germline V lookup: CDR1 MNHNY, CDR2 SVGAGI (reference sequence). Between the trimmed V and J ends, which lost 0 bases and 12 bases, there was a span of 11 bases. The CDR3 reads CASSYSNRDPFF. The CDR3 region has the DNA TGTGCCAGCAGTTACTCGAACAGGGATCCTTTCTTT.

The chain links TRBV2 to TRBJ2-3; a weak D match, TRBD1 (6 bases). Trimming took 4 bases from V and 4 from J, leaving 15 bases between them. CDR3 length: 15 residues. Germline loops: CDR1 SNHLY, CDR2 FYNNEI. This CDR3 reads CASSVQGDRPDTQYF. The CDR3 DNA sequence: TGTGCCAGCAGTGTTCAAGGAGACAGGCCAGATACGCAGTATTTT.

The chain links TRBV5-1 to TRBJ1-1, with TRBD1 matching over 7 bases. This CDR3 is 16 amino acids long. Trimming cost V 6 bases and J 5 bases; bases outside gene matches: 16. Per germline, CDR1 SGHRS and CDR2 YFSETQ. CDR3 amino acids: CASIPEAGGRLTEAFF. CDR3 nucleotide sequence: TGCGCCAGCATCCCCGAGGCAGGGGGACGCCTTACTGAAGCTTTCTTT.

The chain couples TRBV2 to TRBJ2-7, with D perhaps matching TRBD2 (5 bases). V was trimmed by 7 bases and J by 0 bases, leaving 10 bases between them. Germline V gene lookup returns CDR1 SNHLY and CDR2 FYNNEI. The length of the CDR3 is 13 residues. CDR3 nucleotide sequence: TGTGCCAGCAATCCCGGGGACTCCTACGAGCAGTACTTC. This gives the protein CASNPGDSYEQYF.

This chain links TRBV5-1 with TRBJ1-4; TRBD1 agrees at 8 bases. V was clipped by 4 bases and J by 8 bases; unmatched bases: 7. CDR1 is SGHRS and CDR2 is YFSETQ in the germline V gene. There are 14 residues in the CDR3. This chain's CDR3 is CASSTQGAKEKLFF. The CDR3, as DNA: TGCGCCAGCAGCACGCAGGGGGCGAAAGAAAAACTGTTTTTT.

The chain employs TRBV5-1 and TRBJ1-1, with TRBD1 as a possible D gene (5 bases). CDR3 length: 13 residues. The germline V and J ends were trimmed by 5 bases and 2 bases, with 10 bases remaining between them. CDR1 SGHRS and CDR2 YFSETQ come from the germline V gene. CDR3 amino acids: CASRGQINTEAFF. The DNA for the CDR3 is TGCGCCAGCAGGGGGCAGATTAACACTGAAGCTTTCTTT. The full variable domain, in which reference TRBV5-1 and TRBJ1-1 provide the parts outside the CDR3, is KAGVTQTPRYLIKTRGQQVTLSCSPISGHRSVSWYQQTPGQGLQFLFEYFSETQRNKGNFPGRFSGRQFSNSRSEMNVSTLELGDSALYLCASRGQINTEAFFGQGTRLTVV.

This clone was counted only a few times. The chain combines TRBV2 with TRBJ1-4; the D is unclear. The CDR3 spans 14 residues. Germline V lookup: CDR1 SNHLY, CDR2 FYNNEI. The V end was cut by 2 bases, the J end by 5 bases, with 9 bases between. Here the CDR3 reads CASSEIVQNEKLFF. CDR3 DNA: TGTGCCAGCAGTGAAATCGTACAAAATGAAAAACTGTTTTTT.

This chain connects TRBV6-5 to TRBJ1-1; TRBD1 matches at 7 bases. Trimming removed 2 bases from V and 3 bases from J; junction bases left unmatched: 6. Germline lookup yields CDR1 MNHEY and CDR2 SVGAGI. The CDR3 length is 15 residues. The CDR3 DNA sequence: TGTGCCAGCAGTTACCGGTACAGGGGAGACACTGAAGCTTTCTTT. Its translation is CASSYRYRGDTEAFF.